The clone carrying this T cell receptor (beta chain) is a singleton in its sample. Its antigen is undetermined. This record comes from a study of OX40 agonist ivuxolimab in advanced cancers. Sequencing used immunoSEQ multiplex PCR; TCRdb keeps in-frame clones, though not all of them. The sample holds tens of thousands of clones; 89% are singletons and the top ten take under 0.25%. Study observations and caveats: The specificity for antigen of the expanded peripheral T cells was not determined. Blood T cells, both CD4+ and CD8+, expanded clonally by week 6 at 0.1 to 3.0 mg/kg. Low levels of normalized T-cell clonal expansion also appeared in some nonresponders. On average, CD8+ T cells had more expanded clones than CD4+.

This receptor was obtained from an adult with an advanced solid tumor such as melanoma, head and neck, liver or kidney cancer. Sequenced material: CD4+ or CD8+ T cells sorted from blood, taken in a trial of the OX40 agonist ivuxolimab.

The CDR3 region is CASFREKSGANVLTF. The CDR3 DNA reads as TGCGCCAGCTTTAGGGAAAAATCTGGGGCCAACGTCCTGACTTTC. This sequence joins TRBV5-1 and TRBJ2-6; D uncertain. CDR1 and CDR2 (germline): SGHRS, YFSETQ. Trimming shortened V by 7 bases and J by 1 base, and 12 bases separated the two germline ends. This CDR3 is 15 amino acids long.